A single sample is the source of the 15 T cell receptor beta chains below, sequenced in a study of OX40 agonist ivuxolimab in advanced cancers. Assay used: immunoSEQ multiplex PCR; TCRdb lists only in-frame clones, some missing. The sample has 15,000 to 20,000 clones, 80% to 90% seen once. The input for sequencing was CD4+ or CD8+ T cells sorted from blood, taken in a trial of the OX40 agonist ivuxolimab. The receptors derive from an adult with an advanced solid tumor such as melanoma, head and neck, liver or kidney cancer.

The rearrangement joins TRBV28 to TRBJ1-2; the D is unclear. V lost 8 bases and J lost 8, with 21 bases in between. This CDR3 has 14 residues. The germline gives CDR1 MDHEN, CDR2 SYDVKM. The CDR3 DNA sequence: TGTGCCAGCCAAGGTGTGGAGGAATATCTGGGCTACACCTTC. Amino acid sequence: CASQGVEEYLGYTF.

This clone occurred a few times. The chain carries TRBV6-1 and TRBJ1-2; 9 bases are shared with TRBD1. V lost 7 bases and J lost 4; bases outside the gene matches: 7. Germline-derived CDR1 and CDR2 are MNHNS and SASEGT. The CDR3 extends over 14 amino acids. CDR3 in amino acids: CASILQGAGYGYTF. The CDR3, as DNA: TGTGCCAGCATTTTACAGGGGGCCGGCTATGGCTACACCTTC.

This chain uses TRBV12-5 with TRBJ2-1; the D gene could be TRBD1 or TRBD2 (5 bases each). Between the trimmed V and J ends, which lost 1 base and 13 bases, there was a span of 8 bases. This CDR3 has 11 residues. Germline V gene data show CDR1 as LGHNT and CDR2 as FRNRAP. DNA for the CDR3: TGTGCTAGTGGTTTGGGCCGGGACCAGTTCTTC. This gives the protein CASGLGRDQFF. Complete variable domain (other parts from reference TRBV12-5 and TRBJ2-1): DARVTQTPRHKVTEMGQEVTMRCQPILGHNTVFWYRQTMMQGLELLAYFRNRAPLDDSGMPKDRFSAEMPDATLATLKIQPSEPRDSAVYFCASGLGRDQFFGPGTRLTVL.

In this sample, this clone turned up once. In DNA form, the CDR3 reads TGTGCCAGCAGTTTAGATGGACCTCTTAATGGCTACACCTTC. It yields the protein CASSLDGPLNGYTF. V gene TRBV28 combines with J gene TRBJ1-2; D remains unclear. Trimming cost V 2 bases and J 6 bases, with 13 bases left between them. This CDR3 is built from 14 residues. CDR1 and CDR2 from the germline V gene are MDHEN and SYDVKM.

This clone was observed once. In DNA, the CDR3 is TGTGCCAGCAGCCCAGGGGGGACAGGGGGCTACGAGCAGTACTTC. Its translation: CASSPGGTGGYEQYF. This rearrangement joins TRBV9 to TRBJ2-7; TRBD1 matches at 11 bases. Losses at the gene ends were 4 bases for V and 3 bases for J; bases not matched to a gene: 6. Germline CDR1 is SGDLS and CDR2 is YYNGEE. The CDR3 has 15 amino acids.

The chain couples TRBV21-1 to TRBJ2-1; the table's D call TRBD1 went unverified against the DNA. TRBV21-1 is shown as a pseudogene. The CDR3 is made up of 13 amino acids. The CDR3 DNA follows: TGTGCCAGCAGCAAAAACCCGACAACTGAGCAGTTCTTC. This translates into CASSKNPTTEQFF.

The chain is built from TRBV5-4 and TRBJ2-1, with a possible D match to TRBD2 (6 bases). Trimming stripped 0 bases from V and 6 bases from J, with 7 bases between. The CDR3 totals 13 residues. The V gene's germline CDR1 is SGHNT and CDR2 YYREEE (reference sequence). The CDR3 here is CASSLGTINEQFF. The CDR3, as DNA: TGTGCCAGCAGCTTGGGGACTATCAATGAGCAGTTCTTC.

The J gene is TRBJ1-4, the V gene TRBV6-6; D is ambiguous. This CDR3 is 13 amino acids long. V shed 0 bases and J shed 6 bases, with 5 bases lying between them. The germline V gene encodes CDR1 MNHNY and CDR2 SVGAGI (reference sequence). The CDR3 here is CASSYSFYEKLFF. In nucleotides, the CDR3 is TGTGCCAGCAGTTACTCTTTTTATGAAAAACTGTTTTTT.

Concerning this clone itself: An end of the junction does not agree with germline; a read error may underlie this. The chain couples TRBV5-5 to TRBJ2-3; 7 positions match TRBD1. The CDR3 is 15 residues long. Germline V gene lookup returns CDR1 SGHKS and CDR2 YYEKEE (reference sequence). The CDR3 loop is CASSLAATGSDTQYF. DNA for the CDR3: TGCGCCAGCAGCCTGGCGGCGACAGGGAGCGATACGCAGTATTTT.

The chain has TRBV5-4 and TRBJ2-3; 8 nucleotides line up with TRBD2. The CDR3 runs to 18 residues. CDR1 and CDR2 from the germline V gene are SGHNT and YYREEE (reference sequence). V dropped 2 bases and J dropped 2; count of bases not matched to a gene: 13. CDR3 in amino acids: CASSFGLQAGANTDTQYF. The CDR3 DNA sequence: TGTGCCAGCAGCTTCGGCCTCCAAGCGGGGGCCAACACAGATACGCAGTATTTT.

The chain combines TRBV27 with TRBJ1-5; no definite D call. Trimming removed 5 bases at V and 1 base at J, with 6 bases between. The V gene's germline CDR1 is MNHEY and CDR2 SMNVEV (reference sequence). CDR3 length: 13 residues. CDR3 residues: CASSAGSNQPQHF. The CDR3 DNA reads as TGTGCCAGCAGTGCCGGGAGCAATCAGCCCCAGCATTTT.

The V call is TRBV4-2, the J call TRBJ1-5, with 7 bases identical to TRBD1. CDR1 is LGHNA, CDR2 YNFKEQ, per germline. With 1 base clipped from V and 1 base from J, the junction kept 1 base outside the gene matches. There are 15 residues in the CDR3. For the CDR3, the DNA is TGTGCCAGCAGCCAAGGACAGGGAAGCAATCAGCCCCAGCATTTT. It is translated as CASSQGQGSNQPQHF.

The rearrangement uses TRBV27 and TRBJ2-7, with 7 bases lining up with TRBD1. The CDR3 runs 12 residues. V gave up 5 bases and J gave up 5 bases; unmatched junction bases: 3. Looked up from germline, CDR1 is MNHEY and CDR2 is SMNVEV (reference sequence). CDR3 sequence reads: CASSQTGNEQYF. The CDR3, as DNA: TGTGCCAGCAGTCAGACAGGGAACGAGCAGTACTTC.

The V call is TRBV7-6, the J call TRBJ2-3; possibly TRBD2 for D (7 bases). CDR3 length: 15 residues. The germline V gene encodes CDR1 SGHVS and CDR2 FNYEAQ. Trimming removed 7 bases from V and 5 bases from J, with 19 bases in between. CDR3 sequence reads: CASTEGGRAVDTQYF. The CDR3 DNA follows: TGTGCCAGCACGGAGGGGGGGAGGGCCGTAGATACGCAGTATTTT.

The chain uses TRBV28 and TRBJ1-5; D unclear. CDR3 length: 12 amino acids. V was cut by 3 bases and J by 8 bases, with 8 bases left in between. CDR1 MDHEN and CDR2 SYDVKM come from the germline V gene. CDR3 DNA sequence: TGTGCCAGCAGTTTTTTATCGAAGCCCCAGCATTTT. Translation: CASSFLSKPQHF.